A single T cell receptor beta chain is shown here with its context. The antigen is undetermined. There are 13 residues in the CDR3. The germline gives CDR1 SQVTM, CDR2 ANQGSEA. The TRB cDNA libraries were prepared by 5' RACE with UMI labels. Following a re-call of the 5' RACE reads, TCRdb has one entry per CDR3 protein and lacks DNA. The sample has 150,000 to 180,000 distinct CDR3 sequences. The sample belongs to a study of CXCR3-negative and CXCR3-positive naive CD8 T cells. Study-wide results and limits: Greater hydrophobicity was found in TRB CDR3s of CXCR3-positive naive cells than of CXCR3-negative naive cells.

The sample consisted of naive CXCR3+ CD8+ T cells from blood. Subset reported: CD45RO-CCR7+CD27+CD95- naive CD8+ T cells expressing CXCR3 (TNR3+). V usage is TRBV29-1 and J usage is TRBJ1-4; the TCRdb call, TRBD1, lacks DNA for checking. The clonotype originates from a human donor in good health. Some clones in this sample may be carry-over from other donors' samples. CDR3 sequence: CSVEEGGGEKLFF.